Shown below are 30 T cell receptor beta chains from a single sample sequenced in a study of OX40 agonist ivuxolimab in advanced cancers. Profiled with immunoSEQ multiplex PCR; TCRdb holds only in-frame clones, not every one. The sample contains about 91,000 clones, 70% to 90% of which appear only once. The specimen comprised CD4+ or CD8+ T cells sorted from blood, sampled in a trial of the OX40 agonist ivuxolimab. Receptors originate from an adult with an advanced solid tumor such as melanoma, head and neck, liver or kidney cancer.

The chain has TRBV7-3 and TRBJ2-3, with a tentative D call TRBD2 (5 bases). V lost 4 bases and J 4 bases, leaving 9 bases between the germline ends. CDR3 length: 13 residues. Germline V lookup: CDR1 SGHTA, CDR2 FQGTGA. CDR3 amino acids: CASSSTGSDTQYF. DNA for the CDR3: TGTGCCAGCAGCTCGACGGGGTCAGATACGCAGTATTTT.

The chain couples TRBV28 to TRBJ1-4; 7 bases fit TRBD1. The ends lost 7 bases at V and 8 bases at J; junction bases unmatched: 16. This CDR3 spans 16 amino acids. Germline loops: CDR1 MDHEN, CDR2 SYDVKM. CDR3 DNA: TGTGCCAGCACCTGGGGAGGGGGCGGTAATGGGGAAAAACTGTTTTTT. Translated: CASTWGGGGNGEKLFF.

V usage is TRBV10-3 and J usage is TRBJ2-5; 11 nucleotides match TRBD2. CDR1 and CDR2 (germline): ENHRY, SYGVKD. CDR3 length: 16 residues. The V and J ends lost 0 bases and 12 bases, in that order; junction bases with no gene match: 12. The CDR3 reads CAISESGPGTSGRKYF. CDR3 coding DNA: TGTGCCATCAGTGAGTCGGGCCCCGGGACTAGCGGACGAAAGTACTTC.

The rearrangement uses TRBV27 and TRBJ1-1; TRBD1 aligns across 8 bases. Unmatched junction bases numbered 18, after V lost 5 bases and J lost 4 bases. The CDR3 is 18 residues long. Looked up from germline, CDR1 is MNHEY and CDR2 is SMNVEV (reference sequence). CDR3 DNA: TGTGCCAGCAGTGCAGGACAGGGAATTTTGGGCCGTAGCACTGAAGCTTTCTTT. Its translation: CASSAGQGILGRSTEAFF.

The V call is TRBV27, the J call TRBJ2-7; 7 positions match TRBD2. J lost 0 bases, V lost 4 bases, and 3 bases had no gene match. CDR3 length: 14 residues. The germline gives CDR1 MNHEY, CDR2 SMNVEV (reference sequence). As DNA, the CDR3 is TGTGCCAGCAGTTCTAGCGGCTACTCCTACGAGCAGTACTTC. It is translated as CASSSSGYSYEQYF.

This clone has a single count. The V call is TRBV5-1, the J call TRBJ2-3; D unclear. Germline lookup yields CDR1 SGHRS and CDR2 YFSETQ. The V gene lost 2 bases and the J gene lost 1 base, with 11 bases spanning the gap. The CDR3 is 15 amino acids. Here the CDR3 DNA reads TGCGCCAGCAGCTTTGGCCTCAAGGGCACAGATACGCAGTATTTT. Residues: CASSFGLKGTDTQYF.

The rearrangement links TRBV30 to TRBJ1-2; D not certain. There are 15 residues in the CDR3. The V end lost 0 bases, the J end lost 4 bases, and 15 bases lay between the germline ends. CDR1 GTSNPN and CDR2 SVGIG come from the germline V gene (reference sequence). Written as DNA, the CDR3 is TGTGCCTGGAGTGTGTTGTATCCGGGGAGCTATGGCTACACCTTC. It specifies CAWSVLYPGSYGYTF.

The J gene is TRBJ2-3, the V gene TRBV7-2; D is perhaps TRBD1 (6 bases). The CDR3 loop spans 15 amino acids. CDR1 and CDR2 from the germline V gene are SGHTA and FQGNSA. V shed 5 bases and J shed 1 base, with 13 bases lying between them. Here the CDR3 reads CASSPETGRTDTQYF. The CDR3 DNA reads as TGTGCCAGCAGCCCGGAGACAGGACGCACAGATACGCAGTATTTT.

V usage is TRBV5-6 and J usage is TRBJ1-2, with D perhaps matching TRBD1 (6 bases). The CDR3 totals 15 residues. Trimming cost V 2 bases and J 7 bases, with 18 bases left between them. Per germline, CDR1 SGHDT and CDR2 YYEEEE. CDR3 sequence reads: CASSLPGQPGRGYTF. The CDR3 DNA reads TGTGCCAGCAGCTTACCCGGACAGCCAGGACGTGGCTACACCTTC.

V is TRBV6-5 and J is TRBJ1-2; D call uncertain. The CDR3 is 16 residues long. The ends were cut back, 0 bases at V and 5 bases at J, with 16 bases in the middle. CDR1 MNHEY and CDR2 SVGAGI come from the germline V gene. DNA for the CDR3: TGTGCCAGCAGTTACTCGAGGCCAGCTAATTTGTATGGCTACACCTTC. It translates to CASSYSRPANLYGYTF.

This clone was detected only a few times. The rearrangement uses TRBV29-1 and TRBJ2-5; D is unresolved. There are 13 residues in the CDR3. Per the germline V gene, CDR1 is SQVTM and CDR2 is ANQGSEA. With 0 bases removed from V and 4 bases from J, the gap between germline ends came to 9 bases. The CDR3 loop is CSVEDSLVETQYF. DNA for the CDR3: TGCAGCGTTGAAGATAGCTTGGTAGAGACCCAGTACTTC.

The CDR3 loop reads CASSQEEGSYEQYF. CDR3 nucleotide sequence: TGTGCCAGCAGCCAAGAGGAGGGATCCTACGAGCAGTACTTC. The V gene is TRBV4-2, the J gene TRBJ2-7, with D perhaps matching TRBD2 (6 bases). This CDR3 has 14 residues. V was clipped by 0 bases and J by 1 base, with 7 bases between them. CDR1 is LGHNA and CDR2 is YNFKEQ in the germline V gene.

V and J are TRBV6-5 and TRBJ1-5; D is possibly TRBD1 (5 bases). The CDR3 sequence is 15 residues long. Germline V lookup: CDR1 MNHEY, CDR2 SVGAGI. V was clipped by 4 bases and J by 0 bases, with 10 bases between them. The CDR3 nucleotides are TGTGCCAGCAGTTTGTATGGGGGTAGCAATCAGCCCCAGCATTTT. Its protein product is CASSLYGGSNQPQHF.

The chain links TRBV5-4 to TRBJ2-1, with D unclear. Looked up from germline, CDR1 is SGHNT and CDR2 is YYREEE (reference sequence). V was clipped by 2 bases and J by 5 bases, with 17 bases between them. The CDR3 is 16 amino acids. The CDR3 DNA reads as TGTGCCAGCAGCTTTCTGGGCCAGGTCAAGAACAATGAGCAGTTCTTC. Its protein product is CASSFLGQVKNNEQFF. The whole variable domain, remainder taken from reference TRBV5-4 and TRBJ2-1, is ETGVTQSPTHLIKTRGQQVTLRCSSQSGHNTVSWYQQALGQGPQFIFQYYREEENGRGNFPPRFSGLQFPNYSSELNVNALELDDSALYLCASSFLGQVKNNEQFFGPGTRLTVL.

The J gene is TRBJ1-1, the V gene TRBV14; a weak D match, TRBD1 (5 bases). CDR3 size: 16 residues. Trimming shortened V by 4 bases and J by 1 base, and 16 bases separated the two germline ends. Germline CDR1 and CDR2: SGHDN and FVKESK. The CDR3 DNA follows: TGTGCCAGCAGCCCTTGGACATCCCAGGCGAACACTGAAGCTTTCTTT. Protein: CASSPWTSQANTEAFF.

This chain links TRBV6-5 with TRBJ2-3; D is perhaps TRBD2 (5 bases). V gave up 10 bases and J gave up 0 bases, with 11 bases separating them. Germline V gene sequence: CDR1 MNHEY, CDR2 SVGAGI. The CDR3 runs to 13 residues. For the CDR3, the DNA is TGTGCCACCGGGGAATGGAGCACAGATACGCAGTATTTT. Translating gives CATGEWSTDTQYF.

This chain links TRBV29-1 with TRBJ2-7, with D unresolved. The germline V gene has CDR1 SQVTM and CDR2 ANQGSEA. The V gene lost 3 bases and the J gene lost 0 bases, with 12 bases spanning the gap. This CDR3 is 14 amino acids long. The CDR3 region has the DNA TGCAGCGTTGACTCAGGCTTTGGCTCCTACGAGCAGTACTTC. Translating it yields CSVDSGFGSYEQYF.

V usage is TRBV9 and J usage is TRBJ1-1; D unclear. V lost 0 bases, J lost 3 bases, and 3 bases lay in between. CDR3 length: 12 residues. Germline lookup yields CDR1 SGDLS and CDR2 YYNGEE. CDR3 in amino acids: CASSVGDTEAFF. DNA for the CDR3: TGTGCCAGCAGCGTAGGTGACACTGAAGCTTTCTTT. The variable domain in full, completed from reference TRBV9 and TRBJ1-1, reads DSGVTQTPKHLITATGQRVTLRCSPRSGDLSVYWYQQSLDQGLQFLIQYYNGEERAKGNILERFSAQQFPDLHSELNLSSLELGDSALYFCASSVGDTEAFFGQGTRLTVV.

The chain recombines TRBV19 with TRBJ1-5, with D possibly TRBD1 on 5 matching bases. The germline gives CDR1 LNHDA, CDR2 SQIVND (reference sequence). The CDR3 contains 15 residues. V was trimmed by 3 bases and J by 7 bases, leaving 16 bases between them. CDR3 region: CASSIGAGNRQPQHF. The CDR3 bases are TGTGCCAGTAGTATTGGGGCGGGTAACAGACAGCCCCAGCATTTT.

CDR3 region: CASSLGLAAGELFF. CDR3 in DNA: TGTGCCAGCAGCTTGGGACTAGCCGCCGGGGAGCTGTTTTTT. The chain couples TRBV7-2 to TRBJ2-2; TRBD2 aligns across 9 bases. In germline, CDR1 is SGHTA, CDR2 FQGNSA. Germline trimming cut 3 bases from V and 6 bases from J; bases unmatched to any gene: 2. The CDR3 sequence is 14 residues long.

The chain joins TRBV6-1 to TRBJ2-7, with D unclear. Trimming stripped 7 bases from V and 3 bases from J, with 7 bases between. Germline CDR1 MNHNS, CDR2 SASEGT. The CDR3 sequence is 11 residues long. In nucleotides, the CDR3 is TGTGCCAGCACCCTAAGCTACGAGCAGTACTTC. It yields the protein CASTLSYEQYF.

This CDR3 reads CASTRTSGRASYNEQFF. The CDR3 DNA follows: TGTGCCAGCACCAGGACTAGCGGGAGGGCGTCCTACAATGAGCAGTTCTTC. V gene TRBV9 combines with J gene TRBJ2-1; 15 bases match TRBD2. The CDR3 extends over 17 amino acids. With V trimmed by 6 bases and J by 1 base, 5 bases remained unmatched. Germline CDR1 reads SGDLS; CDR2 reads YYNGEE.

The chain is built from TRBV6-1 and TRBJ1-2; 7 bases are shared with TRBD1. CDR3 size: 13 residues. The germline V gene encodes CDR1 MNHNS and CDR2 SASEGT. The V gene end was trimmed by 2 bases and the J gene end by 9 bases; junction bases not matched to a gene: 6. The CDR3 DNA is TGTGCCAGCAGTGAACAGACAGGGTTTAGCTACACCTTC. Translating it yields CASSEQTGFSYTF.

V usage is TRBV11-3 and J usage is TRBJ2-1; 14 nucleotides align to TRBD2. The CDR3 consists of 17 residues. The trim removed 0 bases at V and 8 bases at J, leaving 6 bases unmatched. The germline V gene encodes CDR1 SGHNT and CDR2 YENEEA. CDR3 nucleotide sequence: TGTGCCAGCAGCTTAGAGACTAGCGGGAGGGCCGGGGATGAGCAGTTCTTC. Its translation: CASSLETSGRAGDEQFF.

This rearrangement joins TRBV7-8 to TRBJ2-7, with D possibly matching TRBD1 (6 bases). The CDR3 length is 14 residues. Trimming shortened V by 1 base and J by 6 bases, and 13 bases separated the two germline ends. CDR1 and CDR2 from the germline V gene are SGHVS and FQNEAQ. CDR3 residues: CASSLVAGAREQYV. Written as DNA, the CDR3 is TGTGCCAGCAGCTTAGTGGCAGGGGCCCGCGAGCAGTACGTC.

V usage is TRBV6-1 and J usage is TRBJ2-7; the match to TRBD1 covers 7 bases. Germline V lookup: CDR1 MNHNS, CDR2 SASEGT. V shed 7 bases, J shed 0 bases, and the junction held 3 bases outside the gene matches. The CDR3 is made up of 13 amino acids. The CDR3 nucleotides are TGTGCCAGCAACACAGGGGCCTCCTACGAGCAGTACTTC. It specifies CASNTGASYEQYF.

This rearrangement joins TRBV28 to TRBJ1-2, with no clear D. Trimming stripped 6 bases from V and 2 bases from J, with 13 bases between. The CDR3 spans 14 residues. In germline, CDR1 is MDHEN, CDR2 SYDVKM. CDR3 loop: CASRIPGPNYGYTF. The CDR3 nucleotides read TGTGCCAGCAGGATCCCGGGTCCGAACTATGGCTACACCTTC.

The chain recombines TRBV5-1 with TRBJ1-1; maybe TRBD1 (5 bases). V lost 0 bases, J lost 3 bases, and 12 bases lay in between. Germline V gene sequence: CDR1 SGHRS, CDR2 YFSETQ. The CDR3 loop spans 15 amino acids. The CDR3 coding sequence is TGCGCCAGCAGCTTGGCCCAGGGTCCGGACACTGAAGCTTTCTTT. Translating gives CASSLAQGPDTEAFF.

This clone was counted between two and nine times. The V gene is TRBV19, the J gene TRBJ1-2, with 9 bases fitting TRBD1. With 5 bases clipped from V and 2 bases from J, the junction kept 3 bases outside the gene matches. Germline V gene data show CDR1 as LNHDA and CDR2 as SQIVND (reference sequence). CDR3 size: 14 residues. In DNA form, the CDR3 reads TGTGCCAGTAGTGCTACAGGGGGCAACTATGGCTACACCTTC. Translating gives CASSATGGNYGYTF.

The chain is built from TRBV7-9 and TRBJ1-4, with 9 bases aligning to TRBD1. The length of the CDR3 is 15 residues. Trimming took 6 bases from V and 5 from J; bases not matched to a gene: 7. Germline lookup yields CDR1 SEHNR and CDR2 FQNEAQ (reference sequence). The chain's CDR3 is CASRGGTGRNEKLFF. The CDR3 region has the DNA TGTGCCAGCAGAGGAGGGACAGGGCGAAATGAAAAACTGTTTTTT. The variable domain in full, completed from reference TRBV7-9 and TRBJ1-4, reads DTGVSQNPRHKITKRGQNVTFRCDPISEHNRLYWYRQTLGQGPEFLTYFQNEAQLEKSRLLSDRFSAERPKGSFSTLEIQRTEQGDSAMYLCASRGGTGRNEKLFFGSGTQLSVL.